Listed here is a single T cell receptor (beta chain). This sample was included in a study of blood T cell repertoires in COVID-19. Measured with immunoSEQ multiplex PCR; TCRdb has only the in-frame clones, and not every one. The repertoire consists of about 440,000 clones, with more than 70% occurring once and the leading ten covering approximately 12%. Germline V gives CDR1 LNHDA, CDR2 SQIVND (reference sequence). V was shortened by 5 bases and J by 0 bases, with 17 bases between the two germline ends. There are 16 residues in the CDR3. Sequencing was performed on peripheral blood. The rearrangement links TRBV19 to TRBJ2-7, with D perhaps TRBD1 (6 bases). The TCR sequence derives from a woman in her forties or fifties with COVID-19, enrolled during active disease. The CDR3 sequence: CASSAYWTESSYEQYF. The CDR3 coding sequence is TGTGCCAGTAGTGCCTACTGGACAGAAAGCTCCTACGAGCAGTACTTC. Full variable domain (rest looked up from reference TRBV19 and TRBJ2-7): DGGITQSPKYLFRKEGQNVTLSCEQNLNHDAMYWYRQDPGQGLRLIYYSQIVNDFQKGDIAEGYSVSREKKESFPLTVTSAQKNPTAFYLCASSAYWTESSYEQYFGPGTRLTVT.